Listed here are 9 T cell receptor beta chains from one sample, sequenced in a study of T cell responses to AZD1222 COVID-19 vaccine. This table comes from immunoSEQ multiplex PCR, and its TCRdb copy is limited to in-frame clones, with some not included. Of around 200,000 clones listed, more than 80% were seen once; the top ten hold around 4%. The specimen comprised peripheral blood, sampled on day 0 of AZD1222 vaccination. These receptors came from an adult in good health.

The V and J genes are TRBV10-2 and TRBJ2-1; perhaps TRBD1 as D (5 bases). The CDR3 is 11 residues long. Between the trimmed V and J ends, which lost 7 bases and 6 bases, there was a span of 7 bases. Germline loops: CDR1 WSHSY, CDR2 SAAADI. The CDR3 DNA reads TGCGCCAGCACGCAGGGCAATGAGCAGTTCTTC. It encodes CASTQGNEQFF.

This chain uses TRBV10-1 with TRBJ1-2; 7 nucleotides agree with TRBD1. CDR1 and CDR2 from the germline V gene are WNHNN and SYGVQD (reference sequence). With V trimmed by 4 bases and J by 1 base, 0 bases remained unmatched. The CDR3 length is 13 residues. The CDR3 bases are TGCGCCAGCAGTGGGGACAGTAACTATGGCTACACCTTC. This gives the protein CASSGDSNYGYTF.

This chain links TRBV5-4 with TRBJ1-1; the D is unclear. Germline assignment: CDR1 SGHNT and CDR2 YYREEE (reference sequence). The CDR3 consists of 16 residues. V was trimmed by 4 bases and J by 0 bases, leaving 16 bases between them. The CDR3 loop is CASSPSRPLMNTEAFF. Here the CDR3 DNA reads TGTGCCAGCAGCCCCTCCCGGCCGCTCATGAACACTGAAGCTTTCTTT.

This CDR3 reads CASSMAGSNYGYTF. The CDR3 bases are TGTGCCAGTAGTATGGCAGGCTCTAACTATGGCTACACCTTC. The chain carries TRBV19 and TRBJ1-2, with D unclear. In germline, CDR1 is LNHDA, CDR2 SQIVND (reference sequence). The CDR3 spans 14 residues. V shed 3 bases and J shed 0 bases, with 8 bases lying between them.

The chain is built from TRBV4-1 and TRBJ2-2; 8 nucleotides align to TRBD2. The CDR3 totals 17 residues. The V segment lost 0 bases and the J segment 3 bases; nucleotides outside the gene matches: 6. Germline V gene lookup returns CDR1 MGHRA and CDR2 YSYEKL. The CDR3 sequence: CASSQERVAGYTGELFF. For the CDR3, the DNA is TGCGCCAGCAGCCAAGAAAGGGTAGCGGGATACACCGGGGAGCTGTTTTTT.

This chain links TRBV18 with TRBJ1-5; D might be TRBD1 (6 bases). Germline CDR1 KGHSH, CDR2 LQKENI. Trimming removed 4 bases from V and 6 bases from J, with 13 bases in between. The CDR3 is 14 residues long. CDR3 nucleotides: TGTGCCAGCTCACTAGAGGGGGGGAGTCAGCCCCAGCATTTT. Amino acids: CASSLEGGSQPQHF.

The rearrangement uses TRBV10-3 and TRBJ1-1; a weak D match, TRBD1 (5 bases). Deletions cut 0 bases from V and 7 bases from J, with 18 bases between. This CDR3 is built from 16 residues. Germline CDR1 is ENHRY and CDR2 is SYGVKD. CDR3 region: CAISESGREGRIEAFF. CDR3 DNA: TGTGCCATCAGTGAGTCGGGACGGGAAGGGAGGATTGAAGCTTTCTTT.

The CDR3 loop reads CSASFGTSGRAPDTQYF. For the CDR3, the DNA is TGCAGTGCTAGTTTCGGGACTAGCGGGAGGGCTCCAGATACGCAGTATTTT. This chain uses TRBV20-1 with TRBJ2-3; 16 bases line up with TRBD2. Germline CDR1 DFQATT, CDR2 SNEGSKA (reference sequence). The CDR3 spans 17 residues. V was pared by 3 bases and J by 4 bases, with 7 bases of the junction left unmatched.

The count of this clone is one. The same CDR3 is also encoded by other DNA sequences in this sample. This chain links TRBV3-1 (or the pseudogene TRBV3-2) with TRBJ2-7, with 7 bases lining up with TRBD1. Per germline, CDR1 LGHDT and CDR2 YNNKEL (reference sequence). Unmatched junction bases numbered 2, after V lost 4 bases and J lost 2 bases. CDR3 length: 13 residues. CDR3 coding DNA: TGTGCCAGCAGCCCGACAGGGACCTACGAGCAGTACTTC. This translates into CASSPTGTYEQYF.